Detailed here is one T cell receptor beta chain. Its antigen has not been determined. No quality values exist for individual bases; no much larger clone is one base distant. This sample was taken from a study of shared clonotypes between healthy human individuals (dated by TCRdb to 2018 to 2021). About the study as a whole: The cohort comprised a couple of women and a few men aged 18 to 49 years. Between about 0.8 and 9 billion PBMCs per donor were obtained by leukapheresis. For each donor, three plates each were used for CD4 naive and CD4 memory, two plates were used for CD8 naive, and one plate was used for CD8 memory. To increase sequencing depth and limit assay-specific biases, different laboratories used diverse techniques to prepare libraries and sequence TCR repertoires. To estimate repertoire size and how much clonotypes are shared between individuals, the study performed deep sequencing of blood TCR repertoires from a few healthy adults.

Using the deep immunoSEQ assay, TCR CDR3 regions were amplified from genomic DNA by multiplex PCR. Genomic DNA extracted from each cell subset was distributed evenly over all wells of several immunoSEQ 96-well plates, and each plate served as one replicate. Each replicate PCR for sorted subsets received around 200 ng genomic DNA, equal to tens of thousands of T cell genomes. Purified libraries were quantified with a Qubit 3.0 fluorometer, sized on a Bioanalyzer 2100, and re-quantified with the KAPA Library Quantification kit. Every immunoSEQ 96-well plate was sequenced on a dedicated single-read 150-cycle Illumina NextSeq 550 flow cell. Regarding the original processing steps: The immunoSEQ output contained only junctional sequences without quality scores, so filtering could not match that applied to full-length reads. To assign V/J genes and CDR3, sequences were annotated using PyIR, a Python wrapper for IgBLAST v1.9, with IMGT germline references. Reads with weak V/J assignments (E-value above 1e-6), missing CDR3, stop codons, out-of-frame junctions, or ambiguous translated residues were removed. V3J clonotypes were defined as sequences sharing an identical inferred V gene, J gene, and CDR3 amino acid sequence. Percentage overlap between repertoires was computed as shared unique clonotypes divided by the size of the smaller repertoire. Three approaches were used to assess repertoire richness: RTK rarefaction, the Chao1 estimator, and Recon v2.1 estimates of unobserved clonotypes. Generation probabilities for all TCRbeta clonotypes obtained by the gDNA method from several donors were computed using OLGA. TCRdb mirrors the immuneACCESS table, restricted to in-frame sequences. Some clones are absent from its copies; in checked studies, under half trace to an unresolved V gene, and the reason for the others is unknown. V, J and clone size are taken as reported in that table, and D and trimming were inferred from the DNA itself. The sample table shows some 240,000 clones, and approximately 65% are seen once. The top ten constitute 11% of the sample.

Donors were healthy HIV-negative adults with no recently reported acute infections or vaccinations. Only Caucasian adults living in Nashville, Tennessee, USA were represented among the donors. CD4+ T cells were enriched by magnetic negative selection; naive cells were then positively selected on CD45RA, and the negative fraction formed the memory subset. Blood was collected by leukapheresis, and PBMCs were isolated by Ficoll-Histopaque density gradient centrifugation and then cryopreserved in liquid nitrogen vapor phase. Analytical flow cytometry was used to check the purity and quantity of each magnetically sorted T cell population. Genomic DNA was isolated from every sorted fraction and measured by UV absorbance on a Nanodrop 2000c. The research as a whole found: Compared with non-shared clonotypes, clonotypes shared by all four sorted-subset donors had higher generation probabilities. Sharing across a few donors was observed for around 5% of naive CD4, about 3.2% of naive CD8, over 2% of memory CD4, and about 0.38% of memory CD8 clonotypes. Only blood was sampled, and tissue TCR repertoires likely differ from those in blood. Because the study included a small number of donors, the genetic and exposure-history diversity represented was limited. Even with the large sequencing depth, rarefaction of the sorted-subset datasets indicated that sequencing was incomplete. Pairwise subsampling indicated that sequencing depth was expected to affect the degree of clonotype sharing among donors. Naive subsets generally had larger estimated clonotype richness than memory subsets did.

Counted from cysteine to phenylalanine, this CDR3 has 13 amino acids. Only the CDR3 portion is preserved as DNA: 39 bases, with reading frame beginning at the first base. Based on the germline V gene, the CDR1 and CDR2 sequences are MNHEY and SVGAGI. V is pruned by 2 bases and J by 8 bases, leaving 2 bases of the junction without a gene match. The rearrangement joined TRBV6-5 to TRBJ2-1; a stretch of 8 junction bases matches TRBD2. The specimen was memory CD4+ T cells sorted from blood. The cell subset or site tag for this specimen amounts to: CD45RA-negative fraction. This receptor was obtained from a man aged 25-40 years in good health. The CDR3 here reads CASSYSGGYEQFF. In nucleotides, the sequence is TGTGCCAGCAGTTACAGCGGGGGCTATGAGCAGTTCTTC.